These 10 T cell receptor beta chains originate from one sample sequenced in a study of T cell responses to AZD1222 COVID-19 vaccine. Assay: immunoSEQ multiplex PCR; the TCRdb copy retains only in-frame clones and omits some. This sample has approximately 140,000 clones; roughly 90% occur once, and the top ten carry more than 3%. The starting material was peripheral blood, obtained 28 days after the second AZD1222 dose. These TCRs come from an adult who received the AZD1222 COVID-19 vaccine.

The chain joins TRBV7-6 to TRBJ2-3; 9 nucleotides align to TRBD2. V lost 1 base and J lost 1; bases outside the gene matches: 9. There are 18 residues in the CDR3. Germline CDR1 SGHVS, CDR2 FNYEAQ. The CDR3 DNA sequence: TGTGCCAGCAGCTTAGTTTTGGGACTAGCAGAAGGCACAGATACGCAGTATTTT. Its translation is CASSLVLGLAEGTDTQYF.

The chain combines TRBV7-2 with TRBJ1-3; D may be TRBD1 (5 bases). The V gene's germline CDR1 is SGHTA and CDR2 FQGNSA. The V gene lost 5 bases and the J gene lost 1 base, with 15 bases spanning the gap. The length of the CDR3 is 16 residues. Here the CDR3 DNA reads TGTGCCAGCAGCCCCCTGGGGGGATGGTCTGGAAACACCATATATTTT. It codes for CASSPLGGWSGNTIYF.

The chain employs TRBV19 and TRBJ1-1, with D unresolved. The V gene lost 5 bases and the J gene lost 0 bases, with 16 bases spanning the gap. The CDR3 covers 16 residues. Germline CDR1 is LNHDA and CDR2 is SQIVND (reference sequence). The CDR3 bases are TGTGCCAGTAGTGCCCTGGGTGGCTTTATGAACACTGAAGCTTTCTTT. This codes for CASSALGGFMNTEAFF. Full variable domain (rest looked up from reference TRBV19 and TRBJ1-1): DGGITQSPKYLFRKEGQNVTLSCEQNLNHDAMYWYRQDPGQGLRLIYYSQIVNDFQKGDIAEGYSVSREKKESFPLTVTSAQKNPTAFYLCASSALGGFMNTEAFFGQGTRLTVV.

The genes are TRBV4-1 and TRBJ1-5, with 7 bases aligning to TRBD1. This CDR3 is built from 15 residues. CDR1 is MGHRA and CDR2 is YSYEKL in the germline V gene. Unmatched junction bases numbered 4, after V lost 2 bases and J lost 3 bases. CDR3: CASSQPDRVNQPQHF. CDR3 in DNA: TGCGCCAGCAGCCAACCAGACAGGGTCAATCAGCCCCAGCATTTT.

The table lists this clone with a count of one. The V and J genes are TRBV7-3 and TRBJ2-3; 10 bases are shared with TRBD2. Germline-derived CDR1 and CDR2 are SGHTA and FQGTGA. The CDR3 is 17 amino acids. V shed 1 base, J shed 5 bases, and the junction held 9 bases outside the gene matches. CDR3 sequence (DNA): TGTGCCAGCAGCTTAAAGCCTAGCGGGAGCCGGGGAGATACGCAGTATTTT. Amino acid sequence: CASSLKPSGSRGDTQYF.

The genes are TRBV10-3 and TRBJ2-3; D perhaps matches TRBD2 (6 bases). This CDR3 spans 15 amino acids. Germline values: CDR1 ENHRY, CDR2 SYGVKD. Trimming cost V 5 bases and J 1 base, with 13 bases left between them. The CDR3 sequence is CAISRRGQGTDTQYF. In nucleotides, the CDR3 is TGTGCCATCAGTAGGAGGGGCCAAGGCACAGATACGCAGTATTTT.

V gene TRBV5-1 combines with J gene TRBJ1-3; D perhaps matches TRBD1 (6 bases). The length of the CDR3 is 17 residues. V was trimmed by 0 bases and J by 0 bases, leaving 13 bases between them. Germline CDR1 is SGHRS and CDR2 is YFSETQ. The CDR3, as DNA: TGCGCCAGCAGCTTGGCCGAGGACAGCCGCTCTGGAAACACCATATATTTT. Translating it yields CASSLAEDSRSGNTIYF.

The rearrangement links TRBV5-1 to TRBJ1-2, with 11 bases lining up with TRBD1. Germline V gives CDR1 SGHRS, CDR2 YFSETQ. Trimming cost V 3 bases and J 11 bases; bases outside gene matches: 12. The CDR3 spans 15 residues. For the CDR3, the DNA is TGCGCCAGCAGCTGGACAGGGGGCGATCGACCGTATTACACCTTC. This translates into CASSWTGGDRPYYTF.

The V and J genes are TRBV7-2 and TRBJ2-7; 7 positions match TRBD1. The germline gives CDR1 SGHTA, CDR2 FQGNSA. V shed 2 bases and J 3 bases; nucleotides not matched to a gene: 16. The CDR3 has 18 amino acids. The CDR3 is CASSLSSQGTVNLYEQYF. As DNA, the CDR3 is TGTGCCAGCAGCTTAAGTTCCCAAGGGACAGTCAATCTCTACGAGCAGTACTTC.

The V call is TRBV27, the J call TRBJ2-3; D remains unclear. The CDR3 length is 14 residues. Trimming left V 7 bases short and J 3 bases short, with 14 bases between. The germline V gene has CDR1 MNHEY and CDR2 SMNVEV (reference sequence). Here the CDR3 DNA reads TGTGCCAGCATGTCTTTTCGGAGAACAGATACGCAGTATTTT. Protein product: CASMSFRRTDTQYF.